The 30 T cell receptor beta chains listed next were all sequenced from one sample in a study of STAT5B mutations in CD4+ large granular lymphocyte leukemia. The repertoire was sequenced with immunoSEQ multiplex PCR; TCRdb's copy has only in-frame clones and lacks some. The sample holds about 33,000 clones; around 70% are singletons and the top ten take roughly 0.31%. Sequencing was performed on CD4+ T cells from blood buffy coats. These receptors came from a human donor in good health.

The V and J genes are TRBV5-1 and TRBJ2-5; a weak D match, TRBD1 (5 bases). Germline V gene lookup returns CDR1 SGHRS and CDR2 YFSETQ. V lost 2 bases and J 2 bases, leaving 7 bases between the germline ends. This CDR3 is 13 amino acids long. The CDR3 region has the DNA TGCGCCAGCAGCTTTAGACAGCAAGAGACCCAGTACTTC. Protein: CASSFRQQETQYF.

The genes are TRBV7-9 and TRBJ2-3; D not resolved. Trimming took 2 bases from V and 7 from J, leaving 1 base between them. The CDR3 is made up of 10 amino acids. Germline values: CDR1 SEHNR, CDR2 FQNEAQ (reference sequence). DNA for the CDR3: TGTGCCAGCAGCTTAAATACGCAGTATTTT. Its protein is CASSLNTQYF.

The CDR3 here is CSVESVRQYF. CDR3 DNA sequence: TGCAGCGTTGAATCCGTTAGGCAGTACTTC. The rearrangement links TRBV29-1 to TRBJ2-5; no definite D call. This CDR3 comprises 10 residues. Trimming left V 2 bases short and J 11 bases short, with 9 bases between. From germline, CDR1 is SQVTM and CDR2 ANQGSEA.

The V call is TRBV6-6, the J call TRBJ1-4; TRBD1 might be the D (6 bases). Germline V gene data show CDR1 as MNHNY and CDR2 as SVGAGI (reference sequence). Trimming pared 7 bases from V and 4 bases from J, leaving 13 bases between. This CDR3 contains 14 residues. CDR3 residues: CASKGGLNNEKLFF. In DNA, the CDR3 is TGTGCCAGCAAGGGGGGACTCAATAATGAAAAACTGTTTTTT.

In DNA form, the CDR3 reads TGTGCCAGCAGTGATTCAGGGCCCTACGAGCAGTACTTC. Amino acid sequence: CASSDSGPYEQYF. V gene TRBV2 combines with J gene TRBJ2-7; D may be TRBD1 (5 bases). Trimming removed 3 bases from V and 2 bases from J, with 8 bases in between. The germline V gene encodes CDR1 SNHLY and CDR2 FYNNEI. This CDR3 region has 13 residues.

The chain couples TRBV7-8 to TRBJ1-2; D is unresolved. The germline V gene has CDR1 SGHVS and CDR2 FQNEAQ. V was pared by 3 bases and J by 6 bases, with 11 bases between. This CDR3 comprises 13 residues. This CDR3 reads CASSLSGFDGYTF. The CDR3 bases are TGTGCCAGCAGCTTGTCGGGGTTTGATGGCTACACCTTC.

Here the CDR3 reads CASSPNRANTGELFF. For the CDR3, the DNA is TGTGCCAGCAGCCCCAACAGGGCCAACACCGGGGAGCTGTTTTTT. The rearrangement joins TRBV7-6 to TRBJ2-2; TRBD1 might be the D (6 bases). Between the trimmed V and J ends, which lost 5 bases and 2 bases, there was a span of 12 bases. CDR3 length equals 15 residues. Per the germline V gene, CDR1 is SGHVS and CDR2 is FNYEAQ. The whole variable domain, filled in from reference TRBV7-6 and TRBJ2-2, reads GAGVSQSPRYKVTKRGQDVALRCDPISGHVSLYWYRQALGQGPEFLTYFNYEAQQDKSGLPNDRFSAERPEGSISTLTIQRTEQRDSAMYRCASSPNRANTGELFFGEGSRLTVL.

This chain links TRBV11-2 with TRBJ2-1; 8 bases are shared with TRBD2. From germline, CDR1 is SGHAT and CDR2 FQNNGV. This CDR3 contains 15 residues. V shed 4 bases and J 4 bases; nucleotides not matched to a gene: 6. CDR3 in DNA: TGTGCCAGCAGCTACACTAGCGGCGTATACAATGAGCAGTTCTTC. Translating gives CASSYTSGVYNEQFF.

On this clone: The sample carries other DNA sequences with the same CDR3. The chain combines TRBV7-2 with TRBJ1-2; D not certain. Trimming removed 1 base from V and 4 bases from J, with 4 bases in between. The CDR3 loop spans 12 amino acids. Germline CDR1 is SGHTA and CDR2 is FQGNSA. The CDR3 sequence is CASSLGAYGYTF. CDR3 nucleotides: TGTGCCAGCAGCTTAGGTGCCTATGGCTACACCTTC.

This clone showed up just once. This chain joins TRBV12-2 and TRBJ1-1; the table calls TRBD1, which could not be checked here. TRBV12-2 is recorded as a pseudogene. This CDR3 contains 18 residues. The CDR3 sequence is CASRLCCSRTDPNTEAFF. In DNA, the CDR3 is TGTGCAAGTCGCTTATGTTGCTCCAGGACAGATCCGAACACTGAAGCTTTCTTT.

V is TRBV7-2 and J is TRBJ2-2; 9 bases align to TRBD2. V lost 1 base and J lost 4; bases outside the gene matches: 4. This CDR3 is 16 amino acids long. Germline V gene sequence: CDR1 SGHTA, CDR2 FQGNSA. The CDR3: CASSLVAGGFTGELFF. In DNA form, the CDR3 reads TGTGCCAGCAGCTTAGTGGCGGGAGGGTTCACCGGGGAGCTGTTTTTT.

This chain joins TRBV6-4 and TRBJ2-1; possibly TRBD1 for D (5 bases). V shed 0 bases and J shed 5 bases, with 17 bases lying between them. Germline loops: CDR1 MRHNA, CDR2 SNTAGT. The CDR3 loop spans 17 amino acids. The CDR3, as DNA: TGTGCCAGCAGTGACTCATGGCAAGCAGGGCTCCACAATGAGCAGTTCTTC. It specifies CASSDSWQAGLHNEQFF.

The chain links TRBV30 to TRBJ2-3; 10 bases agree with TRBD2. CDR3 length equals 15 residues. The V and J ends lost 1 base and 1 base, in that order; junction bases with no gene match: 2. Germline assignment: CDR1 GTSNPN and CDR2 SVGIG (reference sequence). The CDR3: CAWSGGTSGTDTQYF. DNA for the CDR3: TGTGCCTGGAGTGGTGGGACTAGCGGCACAGATACGCAGTATTTT.

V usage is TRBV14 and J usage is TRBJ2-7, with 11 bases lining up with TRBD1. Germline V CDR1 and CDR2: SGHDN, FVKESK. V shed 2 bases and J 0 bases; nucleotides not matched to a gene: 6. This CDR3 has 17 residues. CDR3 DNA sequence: TGTGCCAGCAGCCAAAAGGCCGGGACAGGGGGCTCCTACGAGCAGTACTTC. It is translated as CASSQKAGTGGSYEQYF.

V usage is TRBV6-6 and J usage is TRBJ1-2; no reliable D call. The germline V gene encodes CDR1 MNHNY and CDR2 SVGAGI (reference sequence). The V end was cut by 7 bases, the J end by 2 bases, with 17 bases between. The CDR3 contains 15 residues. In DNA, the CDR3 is TGTGCCAGCAAGAATGAGTATCCCGTAAACTATGGCTACACCTTC. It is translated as CASKNEYPVNYGYTF.

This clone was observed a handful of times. The CDR3 DNA sequence: TGTGCCAGCAGTGGGGGTCAATGGGGTAATCAGCCCCAGCATTTT. Translation: CASSGGQWGNQPQHF. The gene calls are TRBV28 and TRBJ1-5; the D gene is possibly TRBD1 (5 bases). This CDR3 spans 15 amino acids. Trimming stripped 5 bases from V and 4 bases from J, with 15 bases between. CDR1 is MDHEN, CDR2 SYDVKM, per germline.

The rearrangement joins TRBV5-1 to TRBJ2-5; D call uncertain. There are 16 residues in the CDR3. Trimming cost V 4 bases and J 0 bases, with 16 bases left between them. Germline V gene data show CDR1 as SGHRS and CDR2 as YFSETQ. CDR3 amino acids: CASSLGFSTYQETQYF. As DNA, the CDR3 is TGCGCCAGCAGCCTTGGGTTTAGTACGTACCAAGAGACCCAGTACTTC.

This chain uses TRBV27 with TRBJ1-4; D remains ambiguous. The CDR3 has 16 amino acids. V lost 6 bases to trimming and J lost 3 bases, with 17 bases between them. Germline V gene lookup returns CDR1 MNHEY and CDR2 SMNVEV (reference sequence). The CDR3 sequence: CASSPTLQRSNEKLFF. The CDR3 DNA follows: TGTGCCAGCAGCCCTACCCTACAGAGATCTAATGAAAAACTGTTTTTT.

The DNA for the CDR3 is TGTGCCAGCAGCTTCCTCCGGGACAAACCCTACAATGAGCAGTTCTTC. This codes for CASSFLRDKPYNEQFF. The gene calls are TRBV11-3 and TRBJ2-1; D might be TRBD1 (6 bases). V dropped 3 bases and J dropped 2 bases, with 14 bases sitting between them. The CDR3 loop spans 16 amino acids. Germline V gives CDR1 SGHNT, CDR2 YENEEA. The full variable domain, completed using reference TRBV11-3 and TRBJ2-1, is EAGVVQSPRYKIIEKKQPVAFWCNPISGHNTLYWYLQNLGQGPELLIRYENEEAVDDSQLPKDRFSAERLKGVDSTLKIQPAELGDSAVYLCASSFLRDKPYNEQFFGPGTRLTVL.

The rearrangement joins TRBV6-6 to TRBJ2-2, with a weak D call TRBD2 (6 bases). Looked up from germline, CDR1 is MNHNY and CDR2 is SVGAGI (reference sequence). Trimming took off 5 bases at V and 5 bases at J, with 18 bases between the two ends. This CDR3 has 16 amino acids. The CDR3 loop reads CASSDWRGESTGELFF. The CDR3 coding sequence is TGTGCCAGCAGTGACTGGCGGGGAGAGAGTACCGGGGAGCTGTTTTTT.

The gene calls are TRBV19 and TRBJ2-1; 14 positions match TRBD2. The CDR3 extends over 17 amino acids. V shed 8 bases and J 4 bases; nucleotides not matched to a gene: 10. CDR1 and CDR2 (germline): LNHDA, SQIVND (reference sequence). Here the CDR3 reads CASRGTSGRRGYNEQFF. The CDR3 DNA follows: TGTGCCAGTCGCGGGACTAGCGGGAGAAGAGGGTACAATGAGCAGTTCTTC.

CDR3: CASSLARAFSTADTQYF. The CDR3 region has the DNA TGTGCCAGCAGCTTAGCAAGAGCCTTCTCAACGGCAGATACGCAGTATTTT. This chain connects TRBV7-9 to TRBJ2-3, with D unclear. V was trimmed by 0 bases and J by 4 bases, leaving 17 bases between them. The CDR3 loop spans 17 amino acids. Germline CDR1 reads SEHNR; CDR2 reads FQNEAQ (reference sequence).

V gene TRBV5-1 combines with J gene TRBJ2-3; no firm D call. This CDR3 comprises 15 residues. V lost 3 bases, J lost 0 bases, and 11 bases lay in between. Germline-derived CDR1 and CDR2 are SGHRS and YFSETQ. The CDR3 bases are TGCGCCAGCAGCTCGCTCGGCCCTAGCACAGATACGCAGTATTTT. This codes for CASSSLGPSTDTQYF.

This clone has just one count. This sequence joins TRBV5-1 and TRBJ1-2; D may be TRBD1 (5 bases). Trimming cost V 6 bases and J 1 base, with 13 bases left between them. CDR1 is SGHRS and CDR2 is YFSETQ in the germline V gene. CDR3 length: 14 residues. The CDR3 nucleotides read TGCGCCAGCACCTGGACATACGATAACTATGGCTACACCTTC. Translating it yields CASTWTYDNYGYTF.

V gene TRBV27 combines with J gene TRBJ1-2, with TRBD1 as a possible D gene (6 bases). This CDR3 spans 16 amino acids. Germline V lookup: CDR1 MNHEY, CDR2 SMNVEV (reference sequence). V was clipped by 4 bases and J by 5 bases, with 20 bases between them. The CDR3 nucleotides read TGTGCCAGCAGTTCGCCATCCGAGGCAGGGGTATATGGCTACACCTTC. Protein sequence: CASSSPSEAGVYGYTF.

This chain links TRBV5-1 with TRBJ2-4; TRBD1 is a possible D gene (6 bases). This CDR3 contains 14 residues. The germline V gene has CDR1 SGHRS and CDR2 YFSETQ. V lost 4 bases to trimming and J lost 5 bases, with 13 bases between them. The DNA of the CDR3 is TGCGCCAGCAGCCTACAGGGCTCACAAAACATTCAGTACTTC. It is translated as CASSLQGSQNIQYF.

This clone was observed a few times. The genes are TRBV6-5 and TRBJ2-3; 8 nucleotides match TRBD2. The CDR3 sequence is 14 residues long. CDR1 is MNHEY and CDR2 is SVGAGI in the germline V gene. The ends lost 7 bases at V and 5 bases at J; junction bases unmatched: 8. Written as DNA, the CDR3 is TGTGCCAGCACTAGGCGGGGGGCCGTAGATACGCAGTATTTT. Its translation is CASTRRGAVDTQYF.

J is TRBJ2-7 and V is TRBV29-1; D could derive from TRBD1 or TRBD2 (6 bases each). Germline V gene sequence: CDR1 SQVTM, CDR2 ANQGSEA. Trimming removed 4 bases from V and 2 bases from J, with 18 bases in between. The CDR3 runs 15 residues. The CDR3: CSVGGGPLSPYEQYF. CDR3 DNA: TGCAGCGTTGGTGGGGGGCCGCTTTCCCCCTACGAGCAGTACTTC.

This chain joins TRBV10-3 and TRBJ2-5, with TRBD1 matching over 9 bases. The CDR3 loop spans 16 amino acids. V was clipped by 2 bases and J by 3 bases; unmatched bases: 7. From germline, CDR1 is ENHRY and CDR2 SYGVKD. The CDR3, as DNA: TGTGCCATCAGTGAGCCGGGACAGGGTTGGGAAGAGACCCAGTACTTC. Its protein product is CAISEPGQGWEETQYF.

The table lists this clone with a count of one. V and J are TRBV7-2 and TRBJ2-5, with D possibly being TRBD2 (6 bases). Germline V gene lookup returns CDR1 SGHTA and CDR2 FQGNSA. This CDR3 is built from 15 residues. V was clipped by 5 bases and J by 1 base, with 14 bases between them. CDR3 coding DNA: TGTGCCAGCAGCCCCGTCCGGGGGACCCAAGAGACCCAGTACTTC. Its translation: CASSPVRGTQETQYF.